Included here is one TCR beta chain sequence, with context. Its antigen is undetermined. The single heparinised draw taken from each donor contained roughly 110 mL of blood on average. The source of the sample is a study of beta chain features in type 1 diabetes. Every bit of the isolated RNA underwent reverse transcription, so sequencing read expressed TCRB transcripts. The method was immunoSEQ multiplex PCR; TCRdb's version includes in-frame clones alone and lacks a portion of them. The data hold roughly 250,000 clones, with over 65% observed a single time. Findings of the study overall: Comparison showed that naive, central memory and Treg TCRB repertoires appeared more similar among patients than among healthy donors. Moderately but significantly shorter TCRB CDR3s were found in Type 1 diabetes patients in all four CD4+ subsets.

The length of the CDR3 is 16 residues. The V and J ends lost 1 base and 0 bases, in that order; junction bases with no gene match: 5. Germline V gene lookup returns CDR1 SGDLS and CDR2 YYNGEE. The receptor was derived from a man in his thirties or forties in good health. Sequenced material: naive CD4+ T cells from blood. The chain couples TRBV9 to TRBJ2-3; TRBD2 aligns across 7 bases. CDR3 sequence reads: CASSVLGLGSTDTQYF. The CDR3 region has the DNA TGTGCCAGCAGCGTACTAGGACTAGGGAGCACAGATACGCAGTATTTT.